This TCR beta chain was captured in a study of blood T cell repertoires in COVID-19. Turning to the study itself: There were acute and convalescent COVID-19 samples, and they came from the United States, Italy and Spain. The cDNA or gDNA used as material had been derived from T cells, B-cell-depleted T cells, or PBMCs.

CDR1 and CDR2 from the germline V gene are SGHRS and YFSETQ. This CDR3 has 16 residues. The V gene lost 0 bases and the J gene lost 3 bases, with 15 bases spanning the gap. Enrolment of Seattle patients took place during active infection, and they were followed longitudinally. TCRdb keeps only in-frame clones here, not all; method: immunoSEQ multiplex PCR. The data contain fewer than 700,000 clones, 70% to 90% of them singletons. The rearrangement uses TRBV5-1 and TRBJ1-1; D is possibly TRBD1 (5 bases). The sequenced sample was peripheral blood. The origin of this receptor is a woman in her forties or fifties with COVID-19, enrolled during active disease. The CDR3 sequence: CASSLGLGGVDTEAFF. CDR3 DNA sequence: TGCGCCAGCAGCTTGGGGTTGGGGGGAGTGGACACTGAAGCTTTCTTT. Variable domain in full (rest from reference TRBV5-1 and TRBJ1-1): KAGVTQTPRYLIKTRGQQVTLSCSPISGHRSVSWYQQTPGQGLQFLFEYFSETQRNKGNFPGRFSGRQFSNSRSEMNVSTLELGDSALYLCASSLGLGGVDTEAFFGQGTRLTVV.